The 4 T cell receptor beta chains reported below all come from one sample, sequenced in a study of cytomegalovirus exposure and HLA in healthy donors. Assay used: immunoSEQ multiplex PCR; TCRdb lists only in-frame clones, some missing. Of approximately 160,000 clones listed, roughly nine tenths are singletons. Sequenced material: PBMCs. These receptors were taken from a woman between 18 and 30 years old in good health and CMV-seropositive.

This chain connects TRBV7-2 to TRBJ2-5; D possibly corresponds to TRBD2 (6 bases). Germline V gene data show CDR1 as SGHTA and CDR2 as FQGNSA. Trimming cost V 5 bases and J 3 bases, with 13 bases left between them. This CDR3 is built from 14 residues. The CDR3 DNA is TGTGCCAGCAGCCCGGGGGTCGCGGAAGAGACCCAGTACTTC. Its protein is CASSPGVAEETQYF. Looking up the rest from reference TRBV7-2 and TRBJ2-5 gives the full variable domain: GAGVSQSPSNKVTEKGKDVELRCDPISGHTALYWYRQSLGQGLEFLIYFQGNSAPDKSGLPSDRFSAERTGGSVSTLTIQRTQQEDSAVYLCASSPGVAEETQYFGPGTRLLVL.

The rearrangement joins TRBV30 to TRBJ2-2; no definite D call. The V gene's germline CDR1 is GTSNPN and CDR2 SVGIG (reference sequence). With 0 bases removed from V and 1 base from J, the gap between germline ends came to 9 bases. This CDR3 is built from 15 residues. The CDR3 DNA sequence: TGTGCCTGGAGTGTACCTTCAGAGAACACCGGGGAGCTGTTTTTT. Residues: CAWSVPSENTGELFF.

This chain joins TRBV6-5 and TRBJ2-7; 7 positions agree with TRBD1. The V gene's germline CDR1 is MNHEY and CDR2 SVGAGI. V shed 6 bases and J 0 bases; nucleotides not matched to a gene: 8. The CDR3 extends over 15 amino acids. The CDR3 DNA is TGTGCCAGCAGCCCTCTCCGGGACAGCTCCTACGAGCAGTACTTC. Translating it yields CASSPLRDSSYEQYF.

The chain combines TRBV19 with TRBJ1-1; 9 bases are shared with TRBD1. Germline V gives CDR1 LNHDA, CDR2 SQIVND (reference sequence). The V segment lost 5 bases and the J segment 1 base; nucleotides outside the gene matches: 8. The CDR3 loop spans 16 amino acids. CDR3 sequence (DNA): TGTGCCAGTAGTCAAGGGGACAGGGTTGAGAACACTGAAGCTTTCTTT. Its protein is CASSQGDRVENTEAFF.